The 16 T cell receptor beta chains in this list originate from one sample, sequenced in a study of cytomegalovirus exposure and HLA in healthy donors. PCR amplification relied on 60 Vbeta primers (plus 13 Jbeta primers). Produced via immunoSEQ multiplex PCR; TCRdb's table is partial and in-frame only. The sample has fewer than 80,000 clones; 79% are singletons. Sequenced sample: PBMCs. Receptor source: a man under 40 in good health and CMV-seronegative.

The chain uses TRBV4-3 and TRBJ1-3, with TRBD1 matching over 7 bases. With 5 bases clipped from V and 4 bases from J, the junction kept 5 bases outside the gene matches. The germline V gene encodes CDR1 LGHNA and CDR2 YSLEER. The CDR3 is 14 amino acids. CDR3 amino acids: CASSNRGSGNTIYF. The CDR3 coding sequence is TGCGCCAGCAGCAACAGGGGCTCCGGAAACACCATATATTTT.

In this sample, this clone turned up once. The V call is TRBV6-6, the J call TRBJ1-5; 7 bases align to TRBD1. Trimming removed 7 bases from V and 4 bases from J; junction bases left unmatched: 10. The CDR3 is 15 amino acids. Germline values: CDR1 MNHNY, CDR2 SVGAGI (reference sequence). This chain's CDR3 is CASMEGQSFNQPQHF. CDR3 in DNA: TGTGCCAGCATGGAGGGACAGAGTTTTAATCAGCCCCAGCATTTT.

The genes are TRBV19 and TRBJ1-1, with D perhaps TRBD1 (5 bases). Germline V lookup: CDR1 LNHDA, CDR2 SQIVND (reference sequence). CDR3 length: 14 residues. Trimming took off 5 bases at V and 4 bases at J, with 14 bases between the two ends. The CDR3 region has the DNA TGTGCCAGTAGTGGGCAGGGTTGGAGCACTGAAGCTTTCTTT. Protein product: CASSGQGWSTEAFF.

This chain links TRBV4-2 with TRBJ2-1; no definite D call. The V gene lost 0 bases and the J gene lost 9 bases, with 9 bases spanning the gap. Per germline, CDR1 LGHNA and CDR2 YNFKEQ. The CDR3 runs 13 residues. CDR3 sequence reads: CASSQDEAGEQFF. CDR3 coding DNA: TGTGCCAGCAGCCAAGATGAGGCCGGTGAGCAGTTCTTC.

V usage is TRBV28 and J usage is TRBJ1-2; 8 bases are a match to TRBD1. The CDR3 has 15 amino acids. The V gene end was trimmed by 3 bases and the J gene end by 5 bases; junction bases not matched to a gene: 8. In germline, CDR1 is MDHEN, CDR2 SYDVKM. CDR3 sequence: CASSFSDRGRYGYTF. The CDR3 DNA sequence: TGTGCCAGCAGTTTCTCTGACAGGGGAAGGTATGGCTACACCTTC.

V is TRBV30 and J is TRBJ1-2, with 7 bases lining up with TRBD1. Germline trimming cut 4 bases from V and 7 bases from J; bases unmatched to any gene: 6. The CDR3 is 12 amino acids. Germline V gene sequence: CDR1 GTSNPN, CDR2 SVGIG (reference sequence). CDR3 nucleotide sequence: TGTGCCTGGATAACAGGGGCGGGTGGCTACACCTTC. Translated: CAWITGAGGYTF.

CDR3 sequence: CAISGGASGNTIYF. As DNA, the CDR3 is TGTGCCATCAGCGGAGGGGCGTCCGGAAACACCATATATTTT. The chain has TRBV10-3 and TRBJ1-3, with a weak D call TRBD1 (5 bases). Germline CDR1 and CDR2: ENHRY and SYGVKD. Trimming removed 6 bases from V and 4 bases from J, with 13 bases in between. The CDR3 sequence is 14 residues long.

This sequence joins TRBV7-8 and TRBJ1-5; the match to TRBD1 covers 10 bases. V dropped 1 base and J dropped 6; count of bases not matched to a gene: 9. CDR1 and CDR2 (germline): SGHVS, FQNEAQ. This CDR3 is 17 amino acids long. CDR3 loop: CASSLGARDRGTQPQHF. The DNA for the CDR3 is TGTGCCAGCAGCTTAGGAGCGCGGGACAGGGGAACTCAGCCCCAGCATTTT.

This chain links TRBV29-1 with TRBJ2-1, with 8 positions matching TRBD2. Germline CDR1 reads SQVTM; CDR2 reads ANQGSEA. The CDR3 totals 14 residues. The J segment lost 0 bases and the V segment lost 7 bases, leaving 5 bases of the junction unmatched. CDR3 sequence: CSGLAGSSYNEQFF. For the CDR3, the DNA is TGCAGCGGATTAGCGGGGAGCTCCTACAATGAGCAGTTCTTC.

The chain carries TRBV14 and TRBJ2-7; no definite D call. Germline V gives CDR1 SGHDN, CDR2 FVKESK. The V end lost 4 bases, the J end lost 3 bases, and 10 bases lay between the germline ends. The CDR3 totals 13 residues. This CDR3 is CASSPGPNYEQYF. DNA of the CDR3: TGTGCCAGCAGCCCTGGGCCCAACTACGAGCAGTACTTC. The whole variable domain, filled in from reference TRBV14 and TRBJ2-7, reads EAGVTQFPSHSVIEKGQTVTLRCDPISGHDNLYWYRRVMGKEIKFLLHFVKESKQDESGMPNNRFLAERTGGTYSTLKVQPAELEDSGVYFCASSPGPNYEQYFGPGTRLTVT.

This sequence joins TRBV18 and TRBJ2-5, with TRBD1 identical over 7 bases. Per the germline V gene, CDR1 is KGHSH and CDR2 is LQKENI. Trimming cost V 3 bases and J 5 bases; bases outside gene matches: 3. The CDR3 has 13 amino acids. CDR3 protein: CASSPSRGETQYF. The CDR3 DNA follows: TGTGCCAGCTCACCCTCCAGGGGGGAGACCCAGTACTTC.

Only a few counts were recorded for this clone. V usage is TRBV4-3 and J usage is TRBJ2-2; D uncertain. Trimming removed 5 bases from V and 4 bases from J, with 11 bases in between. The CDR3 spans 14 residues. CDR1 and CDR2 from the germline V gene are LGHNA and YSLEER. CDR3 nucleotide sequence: TGCGCCAGCAGCTTTGAGAGGTCCACCGGGGAGCTGTTTTTT. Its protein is CASSFERSTGELFF.

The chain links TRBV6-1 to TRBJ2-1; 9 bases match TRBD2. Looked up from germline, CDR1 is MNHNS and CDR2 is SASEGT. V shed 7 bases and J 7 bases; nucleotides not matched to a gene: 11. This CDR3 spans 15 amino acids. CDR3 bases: TGTGCCAGCATAAGCGGAGCGGGAGGCTCTAATGAGCAGTTCTTC. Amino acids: CASISGAGGSNEQFF.

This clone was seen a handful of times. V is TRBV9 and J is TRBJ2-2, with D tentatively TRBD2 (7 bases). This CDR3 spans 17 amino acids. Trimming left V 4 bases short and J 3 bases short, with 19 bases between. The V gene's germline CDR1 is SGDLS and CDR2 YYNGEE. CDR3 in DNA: TGTGCCAGCAGCACTCGCGGGGGCGGTCGGGACACCGGGGAGCTGTTTTTT. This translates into CASSTRGGGRDTGELFF.

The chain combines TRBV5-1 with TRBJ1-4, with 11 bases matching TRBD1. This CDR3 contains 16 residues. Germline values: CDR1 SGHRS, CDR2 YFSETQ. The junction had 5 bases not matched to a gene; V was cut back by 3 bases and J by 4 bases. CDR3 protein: CASSSGTGGGNEKLFF. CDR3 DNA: TGCGCCAGCAGCTCCGGGACAGGGGGAGGTAATGAAAAACTGTTTTTT. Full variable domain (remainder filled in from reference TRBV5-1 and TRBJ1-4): KAGVTQTPRYLIKTRGQQVTLSCSPISGHRSVSWYQQTPGQGLQFLFEYFSETQRNKGNFPGRFSGRQFSNSRSEMNVSTLELGDSALYLCASSSGTGGGNEKLFFGSGTQLSVL.

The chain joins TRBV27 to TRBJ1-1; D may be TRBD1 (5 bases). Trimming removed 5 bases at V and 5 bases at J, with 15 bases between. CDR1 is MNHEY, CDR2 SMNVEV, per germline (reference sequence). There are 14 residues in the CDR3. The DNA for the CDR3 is TGTGCCAGCAGTGGATCAGGGTTTCTTACTGAAGCTTTCTTT. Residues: CASSGSGFLTEAFF.